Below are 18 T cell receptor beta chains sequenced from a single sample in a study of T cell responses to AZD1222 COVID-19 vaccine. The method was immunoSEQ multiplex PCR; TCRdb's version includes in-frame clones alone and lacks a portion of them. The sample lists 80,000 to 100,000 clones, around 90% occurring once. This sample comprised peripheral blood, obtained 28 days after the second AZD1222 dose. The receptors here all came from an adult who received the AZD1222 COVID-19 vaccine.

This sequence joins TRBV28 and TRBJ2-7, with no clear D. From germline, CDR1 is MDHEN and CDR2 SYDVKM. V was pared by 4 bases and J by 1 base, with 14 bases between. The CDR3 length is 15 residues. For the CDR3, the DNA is TGTGCCAGCAGTTCCCTGGCCGAAAGTTCCTACGAGCAGTACTTC. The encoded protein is CASSSLAESSYEQYF.

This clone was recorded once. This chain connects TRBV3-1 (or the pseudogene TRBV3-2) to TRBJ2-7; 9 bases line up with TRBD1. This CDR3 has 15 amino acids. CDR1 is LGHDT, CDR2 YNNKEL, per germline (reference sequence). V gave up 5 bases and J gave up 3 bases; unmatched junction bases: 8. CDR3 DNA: TGTGCCAGCAGCGAAGGGGAGGGACAGGGCTACGAGCAGTACTTC. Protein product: CASSEGEGQGYEQYF.

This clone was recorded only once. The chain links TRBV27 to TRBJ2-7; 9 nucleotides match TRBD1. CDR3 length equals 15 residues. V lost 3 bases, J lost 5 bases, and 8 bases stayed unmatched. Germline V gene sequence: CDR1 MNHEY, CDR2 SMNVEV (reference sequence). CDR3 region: CASSFIGQGIHEQYF. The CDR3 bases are TGTGCCAGCAGTTTCATTGGACAGGGGATCCACGAGCAGTACTTC.

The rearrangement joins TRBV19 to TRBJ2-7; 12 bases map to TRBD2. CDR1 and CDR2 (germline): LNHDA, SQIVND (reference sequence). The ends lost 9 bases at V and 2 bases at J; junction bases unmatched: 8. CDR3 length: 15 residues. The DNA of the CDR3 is TGTGCCAGCCGACCCTCTAGCGGGAGGGCCTACGAGCAGTACTTC. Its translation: CASRPSSGRAYEQYF.

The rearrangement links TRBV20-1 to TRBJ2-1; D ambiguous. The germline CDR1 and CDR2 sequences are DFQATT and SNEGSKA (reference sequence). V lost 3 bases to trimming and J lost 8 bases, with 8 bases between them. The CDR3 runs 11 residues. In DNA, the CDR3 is TGCAGTGCTAGGCCTGAGGATGAGCAGTTCTTC. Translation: CSARPEDEQFF.

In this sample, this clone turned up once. CDR3 protein: CASSDRRNTEAFF. The CDR3 DNA is TGTGCCAGCAGTGACAGGCGGAACACTGAAGCTTTCTTT. This chain links TRBV6-4 with TRBJ1-1; D remains ambiguous. Trimming took off 2 bases at V and 1 base at J, with 5 bases between the two ends. Looked up from germline, CDR1 is MRHNA and CDR2 is SNTAGT. The CDR3 is 13 residues long.

Here the CDR3 reads CASSYVGAANEKLFF. Written as DNA, the CDR3 is TGTGCCAGCAGTTACGTCGGGGCAGCTAATGAAAAACTGTTTTTT. V and J are TRBV6-5 and TRBJ1-4; D may be TRBD1 (5 bases). The CDR3 has 15 amino acids. V lost 2 bases and J 3 bases, leaving 10 bases between the germline ends. The V gene's germline CDR1 is MNHEY and CDR2 SVGAGI.

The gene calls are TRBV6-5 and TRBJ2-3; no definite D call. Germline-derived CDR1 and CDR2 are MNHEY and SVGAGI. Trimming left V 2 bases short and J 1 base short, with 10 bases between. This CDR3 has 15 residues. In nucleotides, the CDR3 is TGTGCCAGCAGTTACATTTGGGCCGGCACAGATACGCAGTATTTT. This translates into CASSYIWAGTDTQYF.

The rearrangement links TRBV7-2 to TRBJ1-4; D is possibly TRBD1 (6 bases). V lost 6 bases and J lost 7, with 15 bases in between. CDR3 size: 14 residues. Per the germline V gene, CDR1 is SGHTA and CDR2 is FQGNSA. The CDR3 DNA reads TGTGCCAGCAGTTTCACAGGGTCGGGTGAAAAACTGTTTTTT. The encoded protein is CASSFTGSGEKLFF.

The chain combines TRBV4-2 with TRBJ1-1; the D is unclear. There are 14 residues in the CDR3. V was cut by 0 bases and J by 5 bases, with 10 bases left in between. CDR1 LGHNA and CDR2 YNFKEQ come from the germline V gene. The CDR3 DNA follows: TGTGCCAGCAGCCAAGAGAAGAGGTGGACTGAAGCTTTCTTT. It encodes CASSQEKRWTEAFF.

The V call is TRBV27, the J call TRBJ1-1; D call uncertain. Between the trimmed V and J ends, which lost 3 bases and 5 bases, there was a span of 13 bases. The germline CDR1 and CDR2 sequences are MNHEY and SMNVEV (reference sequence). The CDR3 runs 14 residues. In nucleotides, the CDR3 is TGTGCCAGCAGTTTCGGCTATGGGAGGACTGAAGCTTTCTTT. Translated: CASSFGYGRTEAFF.

In nucleotides, the CDR3 is TGTGCCAGCAGCGCGGACCGACTAGCCGTTACAGATACGCAGTATTTT. This sequence encodes CASSADRLAVTDTQYF. The chain recombines TRBV5-4 with TRBJ2-3; TRBD2 matches at 7 bases. Germline CDR1 and CDR2: SGHNT and YYREEE (reference sequence). V lost 4 bases, J lost 3 bases, and 11 bases stayed unmatched. The CDR3 has 16 residues.

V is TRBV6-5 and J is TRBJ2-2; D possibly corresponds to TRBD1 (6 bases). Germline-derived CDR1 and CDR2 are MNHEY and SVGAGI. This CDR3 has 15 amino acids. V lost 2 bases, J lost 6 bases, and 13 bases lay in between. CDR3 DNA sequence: TGTGCCAGCAGTTACGGAACAGGGTTATCCGGGGAGCTGTTTTTT. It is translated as CASSYGTGLSGELFF.

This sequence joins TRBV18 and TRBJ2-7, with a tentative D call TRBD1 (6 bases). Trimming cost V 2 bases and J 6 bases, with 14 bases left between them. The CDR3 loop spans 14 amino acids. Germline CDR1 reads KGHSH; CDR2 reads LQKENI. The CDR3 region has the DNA TGTGCCAGCTCACCAGTCCAGGGGTTCAGCGAGCAGTACTTC. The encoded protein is CASSPVQGFSEQYF. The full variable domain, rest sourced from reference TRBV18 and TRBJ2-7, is NAGVMQNPRHLVRRRGQEARLRCSPMKGHSHVYWYRQLPEEGLKFMVYLQKENIIDESGMPKERFSAEFPKEGPSILRIQQVVRGDSAAYFCASSPVQGFSEQYFGPGTRLTVT.

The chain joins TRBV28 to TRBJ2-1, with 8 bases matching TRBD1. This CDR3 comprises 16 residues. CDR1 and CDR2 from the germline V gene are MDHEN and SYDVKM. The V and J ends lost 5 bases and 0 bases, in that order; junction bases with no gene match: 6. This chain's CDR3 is CASSVSGGFSYNEQFF. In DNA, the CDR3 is TGTGCCAGCAGTGTGTCAGGGGGCTTCTCCTACAATGAGCAGTTCTTC. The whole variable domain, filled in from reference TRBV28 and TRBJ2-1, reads DVKVTQSSRYLVKRTGEKVFLECVQDMDHENMFWYRQDPGLGLRLIYFSYDVKMKEKGDIPEGYSVSREKKERFSLILESASTNQTSMYLCASSVSGGFSYNEQFFGPGTRLTVL.

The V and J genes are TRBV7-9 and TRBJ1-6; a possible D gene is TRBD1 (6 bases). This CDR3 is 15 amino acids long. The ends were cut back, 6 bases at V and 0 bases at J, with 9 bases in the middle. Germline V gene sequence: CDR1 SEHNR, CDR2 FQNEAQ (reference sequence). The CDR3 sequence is CASSPQGSYNSPLHF. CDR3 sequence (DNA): TGTGCCAGCAGTCCACAGGGCTCCTATAATTCACCCCTCCACTTT.

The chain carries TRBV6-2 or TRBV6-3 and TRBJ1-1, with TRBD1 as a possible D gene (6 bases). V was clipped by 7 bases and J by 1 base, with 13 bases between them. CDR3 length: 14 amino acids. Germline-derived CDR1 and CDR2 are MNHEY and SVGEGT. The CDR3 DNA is TGTGCCAGCACCCCGGACAGCAGGAACACTGAAGCTTTCTTT. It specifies CASTPDSRNTEAFF.

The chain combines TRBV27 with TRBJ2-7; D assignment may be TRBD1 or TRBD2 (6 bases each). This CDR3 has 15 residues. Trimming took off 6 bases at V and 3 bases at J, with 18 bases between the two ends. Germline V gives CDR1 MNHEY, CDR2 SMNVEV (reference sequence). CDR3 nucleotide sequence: TGTGCCAGCAGGAATTGGAGGGGGAGCTTCTACGAGCAGTACTTC. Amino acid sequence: CASRNWRGSFYEQYF.